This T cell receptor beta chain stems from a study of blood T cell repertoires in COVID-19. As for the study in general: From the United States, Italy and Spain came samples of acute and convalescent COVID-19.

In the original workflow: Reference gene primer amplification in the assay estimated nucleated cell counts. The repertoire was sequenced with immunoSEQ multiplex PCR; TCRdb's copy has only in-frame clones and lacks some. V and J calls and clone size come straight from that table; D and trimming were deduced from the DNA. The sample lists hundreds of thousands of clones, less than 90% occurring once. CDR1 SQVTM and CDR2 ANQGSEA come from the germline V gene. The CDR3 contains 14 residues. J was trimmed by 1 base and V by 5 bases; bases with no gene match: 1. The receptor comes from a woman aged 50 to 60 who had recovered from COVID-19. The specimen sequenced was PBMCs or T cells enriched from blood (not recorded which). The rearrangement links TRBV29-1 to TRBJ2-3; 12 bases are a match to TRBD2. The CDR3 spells CSVRLAGGTDTQYF. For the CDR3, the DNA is TGCAGCGTTCGACTAGCGGGAGGCACAGATACGCAGTATTTT.